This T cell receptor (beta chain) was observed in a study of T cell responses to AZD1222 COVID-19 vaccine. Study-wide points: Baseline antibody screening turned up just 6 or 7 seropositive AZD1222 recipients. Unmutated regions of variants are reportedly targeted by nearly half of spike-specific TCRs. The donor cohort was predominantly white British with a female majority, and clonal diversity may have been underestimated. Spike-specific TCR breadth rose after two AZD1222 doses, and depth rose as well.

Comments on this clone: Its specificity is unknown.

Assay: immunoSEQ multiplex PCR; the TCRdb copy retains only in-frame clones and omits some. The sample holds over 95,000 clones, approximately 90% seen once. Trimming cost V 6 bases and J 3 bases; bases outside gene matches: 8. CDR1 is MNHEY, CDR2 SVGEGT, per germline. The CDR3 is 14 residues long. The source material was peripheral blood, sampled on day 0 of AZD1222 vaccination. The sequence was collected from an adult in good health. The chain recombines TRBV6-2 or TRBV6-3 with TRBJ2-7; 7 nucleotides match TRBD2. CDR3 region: CASSLAGYLYEQYF. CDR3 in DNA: TGTGCCAGCAGCTTAGCGGGCTACCTCTACGAGCAGTACTTC.